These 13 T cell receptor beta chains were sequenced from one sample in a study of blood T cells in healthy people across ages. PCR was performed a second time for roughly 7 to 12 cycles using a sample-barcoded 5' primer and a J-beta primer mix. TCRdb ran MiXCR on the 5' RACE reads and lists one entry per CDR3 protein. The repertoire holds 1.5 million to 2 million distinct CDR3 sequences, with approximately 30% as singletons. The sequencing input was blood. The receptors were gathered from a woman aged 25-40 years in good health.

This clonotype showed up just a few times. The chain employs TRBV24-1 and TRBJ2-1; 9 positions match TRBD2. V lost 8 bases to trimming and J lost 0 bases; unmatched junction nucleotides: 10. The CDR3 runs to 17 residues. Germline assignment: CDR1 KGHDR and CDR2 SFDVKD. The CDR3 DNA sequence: TGTGCCACCAATGACTCGACTAGCGGCTTCTCCTACAATGAGCAGTTCTTC. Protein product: CATNDSTSGFSYNEQFF.

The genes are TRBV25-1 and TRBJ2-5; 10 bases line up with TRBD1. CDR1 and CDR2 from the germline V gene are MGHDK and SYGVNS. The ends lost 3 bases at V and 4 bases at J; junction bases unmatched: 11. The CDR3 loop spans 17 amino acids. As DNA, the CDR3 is TGTGCCAGCAGTGACCGGGACAGGGGCCCGAGGTCAGAGACCCAGTACTTC. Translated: CASSDRDRGPRSETQYF.

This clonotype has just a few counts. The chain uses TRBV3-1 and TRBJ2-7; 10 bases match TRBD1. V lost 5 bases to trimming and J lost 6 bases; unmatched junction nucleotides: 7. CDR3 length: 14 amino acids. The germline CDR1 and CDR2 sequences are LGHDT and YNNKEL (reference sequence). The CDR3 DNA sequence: TGTGCCAGCAGCAAAGGGACAGGGGATGGCGAGCAGTACTTC. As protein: CASSKGTGDGEQYF.

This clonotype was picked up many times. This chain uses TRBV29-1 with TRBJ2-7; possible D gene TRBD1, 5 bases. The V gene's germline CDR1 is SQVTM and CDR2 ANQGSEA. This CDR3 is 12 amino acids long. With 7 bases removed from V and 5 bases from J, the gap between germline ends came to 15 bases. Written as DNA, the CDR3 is TGCAGCGGTGTCATTAGGGGCGACGAGCAGTACTTC. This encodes CSGVIRGDEQYF.

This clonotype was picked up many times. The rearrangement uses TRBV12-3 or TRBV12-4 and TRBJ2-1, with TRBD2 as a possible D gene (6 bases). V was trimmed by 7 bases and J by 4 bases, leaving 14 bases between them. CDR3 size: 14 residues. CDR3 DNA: TGTGCCAGCAAAGTGGGAGGATCTTACAATGAGCAGTTCTTC. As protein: CASKVGGSYNEQFF.

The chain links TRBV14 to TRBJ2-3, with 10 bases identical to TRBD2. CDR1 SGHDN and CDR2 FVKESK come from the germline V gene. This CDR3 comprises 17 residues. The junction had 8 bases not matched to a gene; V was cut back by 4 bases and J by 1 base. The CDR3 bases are TGTGCCAGCAGCCCATCTCTAGGGACTAGCGGCACAGATACGCAGTATTTT. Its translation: CASSPSLGTSGTDTQYF.

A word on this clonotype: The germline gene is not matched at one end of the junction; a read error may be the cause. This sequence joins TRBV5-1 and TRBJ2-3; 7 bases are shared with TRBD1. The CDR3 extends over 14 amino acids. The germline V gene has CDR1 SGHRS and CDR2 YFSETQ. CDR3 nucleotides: TGCACCAGCAGCCAACATGACAGGGTAGATACGCAGTATTTT. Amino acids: CTSSQHDRVDTQYF.

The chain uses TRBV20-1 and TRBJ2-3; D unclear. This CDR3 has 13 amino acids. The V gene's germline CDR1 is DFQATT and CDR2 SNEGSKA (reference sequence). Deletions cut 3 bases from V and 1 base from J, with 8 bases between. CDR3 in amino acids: CSARRIGTDTQYF. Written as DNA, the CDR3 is TGCAGTGCTAGGAGAATTGGCACAGATACGCAGTATTTT.

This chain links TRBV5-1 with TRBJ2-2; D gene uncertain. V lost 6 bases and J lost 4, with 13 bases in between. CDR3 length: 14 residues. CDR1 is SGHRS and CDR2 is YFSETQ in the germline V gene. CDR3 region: CASKVTLGTGELFF. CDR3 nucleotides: TGCGCCAGCAAGGTGACCTTGGGCACCGGGGAGCTGTTTTTT.

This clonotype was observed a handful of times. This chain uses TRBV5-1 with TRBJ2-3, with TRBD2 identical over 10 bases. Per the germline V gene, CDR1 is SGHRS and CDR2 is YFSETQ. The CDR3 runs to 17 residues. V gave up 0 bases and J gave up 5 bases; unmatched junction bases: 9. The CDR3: CASSLAWLAGAGDTQYF. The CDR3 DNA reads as TGCGCCAGCAGCTTGGCGTGGCTAGCGGGAGCTGGAGATACGCAGTATTTT. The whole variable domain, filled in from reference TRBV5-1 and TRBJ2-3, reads KAGVTQTPRYLIKTRGQQVTLSCSPISGHRSVSWYQQTPGQGLQFLFEYFSETQRNKGNFPGRFSGRQFSNSRSEMNVSTLELGDSALYLCASSLAWLAGAGDTQYFGPGTRLTVL.

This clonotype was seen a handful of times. CDR3 loop: CASSLGLTNYGYTF. The CDR3 DNA follows: TGTGCCAGCAGCTTGGGACTGACCAACTATGGCTACACCTTC. The chain links TRBV5-4 to TRBJ1-2; no definite D call. Trimming pared 0 bases from V and 2 bases from J, leaving 8 bases between. This CDR3 contains 14 residues. The germline CDR1 and CDR2 sequences are SGHNT and YYREEE (reference sequence).

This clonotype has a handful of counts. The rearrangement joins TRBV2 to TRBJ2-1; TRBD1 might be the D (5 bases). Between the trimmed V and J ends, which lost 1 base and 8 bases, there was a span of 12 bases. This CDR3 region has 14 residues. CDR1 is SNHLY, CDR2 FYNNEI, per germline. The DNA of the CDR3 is TGTGCCAGCAGTGAAGAGGGGCAGGCGCATGAGCAGTTCTTC. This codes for CASSEEGQAHEQFF.

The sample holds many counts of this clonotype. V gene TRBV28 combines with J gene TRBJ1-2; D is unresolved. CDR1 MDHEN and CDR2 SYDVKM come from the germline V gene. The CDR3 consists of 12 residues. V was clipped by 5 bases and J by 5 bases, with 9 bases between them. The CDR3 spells CASSAPGYGYTF. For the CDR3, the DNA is TGTGCCAGCAGTGCTCCAGGATATGGCTACACCTTC.